These 32 T cell receptor beta chains share one sample of origin, sequenced in a study of cytomegalovirus exposure and HLA in healthy donors. A multiplex PCR was run with 60 Vbeta primers and 13 Jbeta primers. Generated by immunoSEQ multiplex PCR, the TCRdb table keeps only in-frame clones and is missing some. Of fewer than 250,000 clones listed, 76% are singletons. The sample taken for sequencing was PBMCs. Receptors were obtained from a young man in good health and CMV-seronegative.

The chain has TRBV2 and TRBJ2-5; TRBD1 matches 7 bases. The last part of the DNA fits TRBJ2-7 better; the J call may be wrong. Germline loops: CDR1 SNHLY, CDR2 FYNNEI. CDR3 size: 13 residues. CDR3 amino acids: CATTNPDRVEQYF. The DNA for the CDR3 is TGTGCCACAACAAACCCAGACAGGGTCGAGCAGTACTTC.

This chain joins TRBV7-3 and TRBJ2-5, with D unclear. The CDR3 has 13 amino acids. CDR1 is SGHTA, CDR2 FQGTGA, per germline. Trimming removed 0 bases at V and 3 bases at J, with 5 bases between. The CDR3 reads CASSLTSEETQYF. DNA of the CDR3: TGTGCCAGCAGCTTAACGTCAGAAGAGACCCAGTACTTC.

In this sample, this clone turned up a few times. The chain employs TRBV2 and TRBJ2-1; D remains ambiguous. The CDR3 sequence is 15 residues long. The germline V gene has CDR1 SNHLY and CDR2 FYNNEI. With 6 bases removed from V and 0 bases from J, the gap between germline ends came to 12 bases. The CDR3 here is CASRLTLSSYNEQFF. CDR3 nucleotides: TGTGCCAGCAGGCTGACTCTCAGCTCCTACAATGAGCAGTTCTTC.

The chain employs TRBV29-1 and TRBJ2-2, with D possibly being TRBD1 (5 bases). This CDR3 contains 13 residues. The germline gives CDR1 SQVTM, CDR2 ANQGSEA. The V and J ends lost 7 bases and 4 bases respectively, with 13 bases between them. The CDR3 loop is CSARAISTGELFF. The CDR3 DNA sequence: TGCAGCGCCAGGGCCATTTCCACCGGGGAGCTGTTTTTT.

This clone was counted only a few times. This rearrangement joins TRBV13 to TRBJ2-5; 11 nucleotides line up with TRBD2. Germline CDR1 reads PRHDT; CDR2 reads FYEKMQ (reference sequence). J lost 4 bases, V lost 1 base, and 8 bases had no gene match. There are 17 residues in the CDR3. The CDR3 DNA reads as TGTGCCAGCAGCTTAGTCCTAGCGGGAGGTGGTCGAGAGACCCAGTACTTC. It encodes CASSLVLAGGGRETQYF.

This clone was seen only once. V is TRBV28 and J is TRBJ1-2; the D gene is possibly TRBD1 (5 bases). V was clipped by 4 bases and J by 4 bases, with 13 bases between them. CDR1 is MDHEN and CDR2 is SYDVKM in the germline V gene. This CDR3 is 14 amino acids long. The CDR3, as DNA: TGTGCCAGCAGTTCTATCGACAGAGGCTATGGCTACACCTTC. Amino acid sequence: CASSSIDRGYGYTF.

The chain employs TRBV30 and TRBJ2-7, with D tentatively TRBD1 (6 bases). In germline, CDR1 is GTSNPN, CDR2 SVGIG (reference sequence). This CDR3 spans 13 amino acids. The germline V and J ends were trimmed by 0 bases and 6 bases, with 12 bases remaining between them. The CDR3 nucleotides are TGTGCCTGGAGTGTACGCAGGGGCGGCGAGCAGTACTTC. It codes for CAWSVRRGGEQYF.

In the case of this clone: Other nucleotide sequences in the sample specify the same CDR3. V gene TRBV5-5 combines with J gene TRBJ1-5; tentatively, D is TRBD1 (6 bases). The CDR3 totals 16 residues. Germline lookup yields CDR1 SGHKS and CDR2 YYEKEE (reference sequence). Trimming took off 0 bases at V and 0 bases at J, with 10 bases between the two ends. The CDR3 DNA follows: TGTGCCAGCAGCTTGGTAGGGGGGGATAGCAATCAGCCCCAGCATTTT. Translated, it gives CASSLVGGDSNQPQHF.

The V call is TRBV30, the J call TRBJ2-7; D is possibly TRBD2 (5 bases). The length of the CDR3 is 12 residues. Germline values: CDR1 GTSNPN, CDR2 SVGIG (reference sequence). V dropped 4 bases and J dropped 2 bases, with 9 bases sitting between them. CDR3 sequence reads: CAWKYSAYEQYF. DNA for the CDR3: TGTGCCTGGAAGTATAGCGCCTACGAGCAGTACTTC.

The chain joins TRBV5-8 to TRBJ1-2; a weak D match, TRBD1 (6 bases). The CDR3 has 16 residues. V was trimmed by 5 bases and J by 2 bases, leaving 19 bases between them. Germline lookup yields CDR1 SGHTS and CDR2 YDEGEE. As DNA, the CDR3 is TGTGCCAGCAGTTCTCCCGGACAGATCGCAAACTATGGCTACACCTTC. Translating gives CASSSPGQIANYGYTF.

This chain uses TRBV5-5 with TRBJ2-7; D possibly corresponds to TRBD1 (5 bases). The CDR3 consists of 15 residues. Germline CDR1 SGHKS, CDR2 YYEKEE (reference sequence). Trimming stripped 1 base from V and 7 bases from J, with 18 bases between. Here the CDR3 reads CASSLNRGSVREQYF. In DNA form, the CDR3 reads TGTGCCAGCAGCTTGAATAGGGGCTCGGTGAGGGAGCAGTACTTC.

J is TRBJ1-1 and V is TRBV7-2; D uncertain. The CDR3 is made up of 13 amino acids. Germline V gene lookup returns CDR1 SGHTA and CDR2 FQGNSA. V was shortened by 2 bases and J by 6 bases, with 10 bases between the two germline ends. CDR3 coding DNA: TGTGCCAGCAGCTTAATGGAGAGGTCTGAAGCTTTCTTT. Protein: CASSLMERSEAFF.

The V call is TRBV27, the J call TRBJ2-7; weak D call: TRBD2 (5 bases). Germline V gene sequence: CDR1 MNHEY, CDR2 SMNVEV (reference sequence). This CDR3 contains 13 residues. Trimming removed 1 base from V and 4 bases from J, with 8 bases in between. The CDR3 sequence: CASSLYPGYEQYF. DNA of the CDR3: TGTGCCAGCAGTTTATATCCGGGGTACGAGCAGTACTTC.

The chain recombines TRBV9 with TRBJ1-1; tentative D call: TRBD1 (6 bases). Per germline, CDR1 SGDLS and CDR2 YYNGEE. V lost 3 bases and J lost 5, with 11 bases in between. The CDR3 has 13 residues. The DNA for the CDR3 is TGTGCCAGCAGCGGAATCAGGGGTACTGAAGCTTTCTTT. Translation gives CASSGIRGTEAFF.

The rearrangement links TRBV6-5 to TRBJ1-1; 7 bases line up with TRBD1. This CDR3 has 13 amino acids. Germline CDR1 MNHEY, CDR2 SVGAGI. V lost 4 bases to trimming and J lost 4 bases; unmatched junction nucleotides: 3. The CDR3 protein is CASSWDSGTEAFF. Written as DNA, the CDR3 is TGTGCCAGCAGTTGGGACAGCGGCACTGAAGCTTTCTTT.

CDR3 region: CASSYGGIYEQYF. In DNA form, the CDR3 reads TGTGCCAGCAGTTATGGGGGGATCTACGAGCAGTACTTC. The chain carries TRBV28 and TRBJ2-7; the D gene is possibly TRBD2 (6 bases). V lost 4 bases, J lost 3 bases, and 10 bases lay in between. Germline V CDR1 and CDR2: MDHEN, SYDVKM. The CDR3 sequence is 13 residues long. The complete variable domain, with remaining parts taken from reference TRBV28 and TRBJ2-7, reads DVKVTQSSRYLVKRTGEKVFLECVQDMDHENMFWYRQDPGLGLRLIYFSYDVKMKEKGDIPEGYSVSREKKERFSLILESASTNQTSMYLCASSYGGIYEQYFGPGTRLTVT.

This clone is a singleton in its sample. The CDR3 sequence is CASSLFALSSYEQYF. The CDR3 DNA sequence: TGTGCCAGCAGTTTATTTGCTCTGAGCTCCTACGAGCAGTACTTC. The V call is TRBV27, the J call TRBJ2-7; D unresolved. V was cut by 1 base and J by 0 bases, with 10 bases left in between. Germline V gene sequence: CDR1 MNHEY, CDR2 SMNVEV (reference sequence). This CDR3 comprises 15 residues.

This clone was recorded a few times. J is TRBJ2-5 and V is TRBV7-9; 7 bases line up with TRBD2. Gene TRBJ2-7 matches the end of the DNA better, so the J call may be wrong. The germline V gene has CDR1 SEHNR and CDR2 FQNEAQ (reference sequence). The CDR3 contains 14 residues. CDR3 sequence: CASSYRREEDEQYF. The DNA for the CDR3 is TGTGCCAGCAGCTACAGACGGGAGGAGGACGAGCAGTACTTC.

This clone was observed a single time. The chain recombines TRBV15 with TRBJ2-1, with 11 nucleotides matching TRBD2. This CDR3 has 14 amino acids. Germline V gene sequence: CDR1 LNHNV, CDR2 YYDKDF (reference sequence). The V segment lost 8 bases and the J segment 4 bases; nucleotides outside the gene matches: 4. The CDR3 coding sequence is TGTGCCACCTCGGCTAGCGGGAGGTACAATGAGCAGTTCTTC. This gives the protein CATSASGRYNEQFF.

The chain is built from TRBV13 and TRBJ1-2; D is unresolved. The V end was cut by 5 bases, the J end by 8 bases, with 12 bases between. This CDR3 contains 12 residues. CDR1 is PRHDT, CDR2 FYEKMQ, per germline (reference sequence). In DNA, the CDR3 is TGTGCCAGCAGCCCCACGGTGAGGGGCTACACCTTC. Protein product: CASSPTVRGYTF.

V usage is TRBV30 and J usage is TRBJ2-1; D gene unclear. Looked up from germline, CDR1 is GTSNPN and CDR2 is SVGIG (reference sequence). V dropped 2 bases and J dropped 3 bases, with 5 bases sitting between them. The length of the CDR3 is 12 residues. CDR3 bases: TGTGCCTGGAGTCCCTTCTACAATGAGCAGTTCTTC. Protein sequence: CAWSPFYNEQFF. Looking up the rest from reference TRBV30 and TRBJ2-1 gives the full variable domain: SQTIHQWPATLVQPVGSPLSLECTVEGTSNPNLYWYRQAAGRGLQLLFYSVGIGQISSEVPQNLSASRPQDRQFILSSKKLLLSDSGFYLCAWSPFYNEQFFGPGTRLTVL.

The chain joins TRBV6-5 to TRBJ2-7; 11 bases fit TRBD2. V lost 6 bases, J lost 0 bases, and 4 bases stayed unmatched. Germline-derived CDR1 and CDR2 are MNHEY and SVGAGI. The length of the CDR3 is 15 residues. The CDR3 here is CASRDLAGGSYEQYF. CDR3 DNA sequence: TGTGCCAGCAGAGACCTAGCGGGGGGCTCCTACGAGCAGTACTTC.

The chain uses TRBV5-6 and TRBJ2-7; D gene unclear. From germline, CDR1 is SGHDT and CDR2 YYEEEE. Trimming took 2 bases from V and 2 from J, leaving 5 bases between them. The CDR3 length is 12 residues. CDR3 sequence reads: CASSFSTYEQYF. CDR3 sequence (DNA): TGTGCCAGCAGCTTCAGTACCTACGAGCAGTACTTC.

The chain joins TRBV5-1 to TRBJ2-1; 9 bases are shared with TRBD2. CDR1 and CDR2 (germline): SGHRS, YFSETQ. Trimming cost V 4 bases and J 2 bases; bases outside gene matches: 7. The CDR3 consists of 16 residues. CDR3: CASSVGAGGPYNEQFF. CDR3 nucleotides: TGCGCCAGCAGCGTGGGAGCGGGAGGCCCCTACAATGAGCAGTTCTTC.

In its sample, this clone was seen a few times. The V gene is TRBV2, the J gene TRBJ2-5; D is uncertain. V dropped 3 bases and J dropped 3 bases, with 5 bases sitting between them. The CDR3 has 12 residues. From germline, CDR1 is SNHLY and CDR2 FYNNEI. The CDR3 DNA is TGTGCCAGCAGTGAGCAGGAAGAGACCCAGTACTTC. It is translated as CASSEQEETQYF. The variable domain in full, with the rest retrieved from reference TRBV2 and TRBJ2-5, is EPEVTQTPSHQVTQMGQEVILRCVPISNHLYFYWYRQILGQKVEFLVSFYNNEISEKSEIFDDQFSVERPDGSNFTLKIRSTKLEDSAMYFCASSEQEETQYFGPGTRLLVL.

This rearrangement joins TRBV9 to TRBJ2-5; 14 bases agree with TRBD2. V was pared by 3 bases and J by 5 bases, with 9 bases of the junction left unmatched. CDR3 size: 17 residues. The germline V gene encodes CDR1 SGDLS and CDR2 YYNGEE. CDR3 residues: CASSDRLAGGFDETQYF. CDR3 nucleotides: TGTGCCAGCAGCGATCGACTAGCGGGAGGGTTCGACGAGACCCAGTACTTC.

This chain links TRBV9 with TRBJ2-7, with 9 bases matching TRBD2. CDR3 length equals 14 residues. The V segment lost 0 bases and the J segment 6 bases; nucleotides outside the gene matches: 4. CDR1 and CDR2 (germline): SGDLS, YYNGEE. The CDR3 DNA reads as TGTGCCAGCAGCGTAGAGGCGGGAGGGGGCGAGCAGTACTTC. Its translation is CASSVEAGGGEQYF.

This sequence joins TRBV27 and TRBJ1-1; D might be TRBD1 (5 bases). The CDR3 has 15 residues. Germline-derived CDR1 and CDR2 are MNHEY and SMNVEV (reference sequence). Trimming stripped 1 base from V and 5 bases from J, with 14 bases between. The CDR3 bases are TGTGCCAGCAGTTTATGGAGGGGCAGTGATACTGAAGCTTTCTTT. It codes for CASSLWRGSDTEAFF.

The chain employs TRBV11-3 and TRBJ2-7, with 7 bases fitting TRBD1. The germline CDR1 and CDR2 sequences are SGHNT and YENEEA. Germline trimming cut 1 base from V and 6 bases from J; bases unmatched to any gene: 6. This CDR3 is 14 amino acids long. CDR3 in DNA: TGTGCCAGCAGCTTAGGACAGGGTCTATCCGAGCAGTACTTC. Translated: CASSLGQGLSEQYF.

The chain joins TRBV6-5 to TRBJ2-5, with 8 bases matching TRBD1. The CDR3 extends over 15 amino acids. Germline CDR1 MNHEY, CDR2 SVGAGI. J was trimmed by 4 bases and V by 6 bases; bases with no gene match: 10. CDR3 protein: CASRAGGTTIETQYF. CDR3 DNA: TGTGCCAGCAGAGCAGGGGGCACCACAATAGAGACCCAGTACTTC.

The chain links TRBV27 to TRBJ1-1, with TRBD1 matching over 10 bases. The germline CDR1 and CDR2 sequences are MNHEY and SMNVEV (reference sequence). This CDR3 contains 16 residues. V shed 4 bases and J 2 bases; nucleotides not matched to a gene: 7. The CDR3 sequence: CASSSGQGEFNTEAFF. The CDR3 DNA is TGTGCCAGCAGTTCCGGACAGGGGGAGTTCAACACTGAAGCTTTCTTT.

This rearrangement joins TRBV7-6 to TRBJ2-1; TRBD1 matches at 8 bases. Per the germline V gene, CDR1 is SGHVS and CDR2 is FNYEAQ. V lost 0 bases and J lost 8; bases outside the gene matches: 6. The CDR3 extends over 15 amino acids. The CDR3: CASSLADRGSDEQFF. The DNA of the CDR3 is TGTGCCAGCAGCTTAGCTGACAGGGGCTCGGATGAGCAGTTCTTC. The whole variable domain, filled in from reference TRBV7-6 and TRBJ2-1, reads GAGVSQSPRYKVTKRGQDVALRCDPISGHVSLYWYRQALGQGPEFLTYFNYEAQQDKSGLPNDRFSAERPEGSISTLTIQRTEQRDSAMYRCASSLADRGSDEQFFGPGTRLTVL.